A single sample is the source of the 13 T cell receptor beta chains below, sequenced in a study of CD8 T cells in ankylosing spondylitis. Study findings and constraints: Apparently characteristic of ankylosing spondylitis blood was a TCR beta motif (about eight highly homologous variants).

The antigens for these receptors are not known. TCRdb re-called the 5' RACE reads with MiXCR, one entry per CDR3 protein. The table includes 100,000 to 150,000 distinct CDR3 sequences, 17% detected once. Source material: blood, either unsorted or a sorted T cell fraction (not recorded which). Receptors originate from a male donor with ankylosing spondylitis.

This clonotype showed up just a few times. This chain links TRBV7-9 with TRBJ2-7; 8 bases match TRBD2. V was clipped by 3 bases and J by 4 bases; unmatched bases: 11. Germline lookup yields CDR1 SEHNR and CDR2 FQNEAQ (reference sequence). The CDR3 has 16 residues. The CDR3 spells CASSLIGRASGYEQYF. CDR3 DNA sequence: TGTGCCAGCAGCTTGATCGGGAGGGCCTCAGGGTACGAGCAGTACTTC.

This clonotype was recorded many times. J is TRBJ2-2 and V is TRBV24-1; 7 bases are a match to TRBD2. Germline values: CDR1 KGHDR, CDR2 SFDVKD. V trimming: 9 bases; J trimming: 6 bases; junction bases outside the gene matches: 3. The CDR3 has 12 amino acids. CDR3 bases: TGTGCCACCGGGAGGGGACCCGGGGAGCTGTTTTTT. Translation: CATGRGPGELFF.

The chain couples TRBV11-2 to TRBJ2-7, with 10 bases aligning to TRBD2. Trimming at V came to 9 bases and at J to 3 bases, leaving 11 bases not matched to a gene. The CDR3 runs to 15 residues. CDR1 and CDR2 (germline): SGHAT, FQNNGV. The CDR3 reads CASNRRPSGSYEQYF. In nucleotides, the CDR3 is TGTGCCAGTAACAGGCGTCCTAGCGGGAGCTACGAGCAGTACTTC. The full variable domain, in which reference TRBV11-2 and TRBJ2-7 provide the parts outside the CDR3, is EAGVAQSPRYKIIEKRQSVAFWCNPISGHATLYWYQQILGQGPKLLIQFQNNGVVDDSQLPKDRFSAERLKGVDSTLKIQPAKLEDSAVYLCASNRRPSGSYEQYFGPGTRLTVT.

The chain recombines TRBV3-1 with TRBJ2-2; D is ambiguous. V lost 7 bases and J lost 1, with 16 bases in between. The CDR3 is 16 amino acids. Germline CDR1 and CDR2: LGHDT and YNNKEL (reference sequence). The CDR3 DNA is TGTGCCAGCACTTACCAAGCGAGGAGGAACACCGGGGAGCTGTTTTTT. Translated: CASTYQARRNTGELFF.

In this sample, this clonotype turned up a few times. The gene calls are TRBV5-1 and TRBJ2-1; 9 bases match TRBD2. Germline CDR1 SGHRS, CDR2 YFSETQ. This CDR3 region has 20 residues. V lost 1 base, J lost 4 bases, and 18 bases stayed unmatched. The CDR3 DNA is TGCGCCAGCAGCTTGAGATATGGGGGGACTAGCCATGAGAATTACAATGAGCAGTTCTTC. It yields the protein CASSLRYGGTSHENYNEQFF.

This clonotype was counted many times. The rearrangement joins TRBV29-1 to TRBJ2-7; possibly TRBD1 for D (6 bases). V lost 1 base, J lost 0 bases, and 10 bases lay in between. Germline lookup yields CDR1 SQVTM and CDR2 ANQGSEA. The CDR3 length is 14 residues. CDR3 in DNA: TGCAGCGTTGAAGCGGACAGTAGCTCCTACGAGCAGTACTTC. Translating it yields CSVEADSSSYEQYF.

This clonotype was picked up a small number of times. The chain uses TRBV5-1 and TRBJ2-3; 7 bases agree with TRBD1. CDR3 length equals 13 residues. V dropped 4 bases and J dropped 4; count of bases not matched to a gene: 3. Germline-derived CDR1 and CDR2 are SGHRS and YFSETQ. The CDR3 bases are TGCGCCAGCAGCAGAGACAGGGCAGATACGCAGTATTTT. Its protein is CASSRDRADTQYF.

This rearrangement joins TRBV7-8 to TRBJ2-1; 12 nucleotides match TRBD2. From germline, CDR1 is SGHVS and CDR2 FQNEAQ. V was clipped by 4 bases and J by 7 bases; unmatched bases: 8. The CDR3 contains 16 residues. CDR3 residues: CASSSQGTSGLNEQFF. The CDR3 coding sequence is TGTGCCAGCAGCTCCCAAGGGACTAGCGGGTTAAATGAGCAGTTCTTC.

This clonotype was counted between two and nine times. The chain joins TRBV2 to TRBJ1-5; D not resolved. The germline V and J ends were trimmed by 3 bases and 0 bases, with 15 bases remaining between them. The CDR3 totals 17 residues. Germline-derived CDR1 and CDR2 are SNHLY and FYNNEI. CDR3 bases: TGTGCCAGCAGTGAGCTACCGGCACCGGTTAGCAATCAGCCCCAGCATTTT. This gives the protein CASSELPAPVSNQPQHF.

The chain is built from TRBV6-5 and TRBJ2-3, with 7 positions matching TRBD2. After removal of 2 bases from V and 4 bases from J, the junction contained 6 bases not matched to a gene. Per germline, CDR1 MNHEY and CDR2 SVGAGI. The CDR3 contains 15 residues. CDR3 DNA sequence: TGTGCCAGCAGTTACCCGCGCGGGAGCGCAGATACGCAGTATTTT. Translating it yields CASSYPRGSADTQYF.

This clonotype showed up just a few times. V is TRBV5-1 and J is TRBJ2-1; D call uncertain. Trimming took off 0 bases at V and 7 bases at J, with 8 bases between the two ends. Germline assignment: CDR1 SGHRS and CDR2 YFSETQ. This CDR3 region has 13 residues. CDR3 sequence (DNA): TGCGCCAGCAGCTTGGAGTCTAGTAATGAGCAGTTCTTC. As protein: CASSLESSNEQFF.

This clonotype has only a few counts. The chain carries TRBV6-5 and TRBJ2-7; TRBD2 agrees at 9 bases. The CDR3 totals 14 residues. Germline CDR1 is MNHEY and CDR2 is SVGAGI. With 2 bases clipped from V and 6 bases from J, the junction kept 5 bases outside the gene matches. The CDR3 coding sequence is TGTGCCAGCAGTTACATAAGCGGGAGGTTCGAGCAGTACTTC. It codes for CASSYISGRFEQYF.

This clonotype was observed a few times. The chain joins TRBV12-5 to TRBJ1-2, with D unclear. CDR3 length: 18 amino acids. Germline values: CDR1 LGHNT, CDR2 FRNRAP. The V gene lost 1 base and the J gene lost 2 bases, with 20 bases spanning the gap. Here the CDR3 reads CASGLGTPDRVLNYGYTF. The CDR3 DNA follows: TGTGCTAGTGGTTTGGGGACTCCCGACCGGGTCCTGAACTATGGCTACACCTTC.